This T cell receptor beta chain was recorded in a study of cytomegalovirus exposure and HLA in healthy donors. Study-level findings and limits: By HLA locus, TCR association rates varied in a later analysis, with DRB1 showing the most and HLA-C the fewest. Investigators reported 150 to 200 TCR beta chains as tied to cytomegalovirus.

PCR was performed using 60 Vbeta and 13 Jbeta primers. Generated by immunoSEQ multiplex PCR, the TCRdb table keeps only in-frame clones and is missing some. Here the sample spans 97,000 or so clones, 75% to 80% being singletons. Points on this clone: Its target is unknown.

The origin of this receptor is a male donor in good health and CMV-seropositive. The sample consisted of PBMCs.

The CDR3 protein is CASSPAGGGGEQYF. As DNA, the CDR3 is TGTGCCAGCAGCCCGGCCGGGGGAGGCGGTGAGCAGTACTTC. The V call is TRBV7-3, the J call TRBJ2-7; tentative D call: TRBD2 (6 bases). Germline V gives CDR1 SGHTA, CDR2 FQGTGA. The CDR3 has 14 amino acids. The germline V and J ends were trimmed by 5 bases and 7 bases, with 18 bases remaining between them.